These 8 T cell receptor beta chains originate from one sample sequenced in a study of technical replicates of blood from a handful of donors. Here immunoSEQ multiplex PCR was the method, and the copy in TCRdb shows in-frame clones only, minus some. The table lists under 95,000 clones, roughly 94% of them singletons. Sequenced material: T cells isolated from PBMCs. All receptors come from a human donor in good health.

The rearrangement uses TRBV2 and TRBJ1-1; possibly TRBD1 for D (6 bases). The V end was cut by 8 bases, the J end by 1 base, with 17 bases between. Germline-derived CDR1 and CDR2 are SNHLY and FYNNEI. The CDR3 runs to 15 residues. The CDR3 DNA sequence: TGTGCCAGCGGGGCAGCGGGGGGCGCGAACACTGAAGCTTTCTTT. The encoded protein is CASGAAGGANTEAFF.

This chain uses TRBV30 with TRBJ1-6; maybe TRBD1 (6 bases). V was trimmed by 3 bases and J by 5 bases, leaving 17 bases between them. Germline values: CDR1 GTSNPN, CDR2 SVGIG (reference sequence). This CDR3 contains 16 residues. The CDR3 bases are TGTGCCTGGAGCTCCGGGACATTGCGGGATAATTCACCCCTCCACTTT. The encoded protein is CAWSSGTLRDNSPLHF.

This rearrangement joins TRBV7-9 to TRBJ2-7; 7 bases line up with TRBD1. The germline CDR1 and CDR2 sequences are SEHNR and FQNEAQ (reference sequence). J lost 9 bases, V lost 8 bases, and 7 bases had no gene match. The CDR3 consists of 11 residues. CDR3 in amino acids: CASEGTASQYF. For the CDR3, the DNA is TGTGCCAGCGAAGGGACAGCCTCGCAGTACTTC.

The chain joins TRBV6-4 to TRBJ2-1, with D perhaps TRBD2 (6 bases). V was trimmed by 0 bases and J by 4 bases, leaving 13 bases between them. The CDR3 contains 16 residues. Germline values: CDR1 MRHNA, CDR2 SNTAGT. CDR3 residues: CASSDSISGPYNEQFF. Here the CDR3 DNA reads TGTGCCAGCAGTGACTCGATTAGCGGCCCTTACAATGAGCAGTTCTTC.

Comment on this clone: The germline gene is not matched at one end of the junction; a read error may be the cause. The CDR3 spells CTSSLTGTGGEAFF. CDR3 coding DNA: TGTACCAGCAGCTTAACCGGGACAGGGGGTGAAGCTTTCTTT. V gene TRBV7-9 combines with J gene TRBJ1-1; TRBD1 matches 11 bases. The CDR3 runs 14 residues. The germline V gene encodes CDR1 SEHNR and CDR2 FQNEAQ (reference sequence).

V is TRBV10-3 and J is TRBJ2-7; 8 positions match TRBD1. Trimming at V came to 6 bases and at J to 2 bases, leaving 6 bases not matched to a gene. Germline V CDR1 and CDR2: ENHRY, SYGVKD. The CDR3 is made up of 14 amino acids. The CDR3 nucleotides read TGTGCCATCAGCGTGGGACAGGACACCTACGAGCAGTACTTC. It is translated as CAISVGQDTYEQYF.

The rearrangement links TRBV28 to TRBJ2-3; 9 bases fit TRBD2. Germline CDR1 reads MDHEN; CDR2 reads SYDVKM. The V segment lost 4 bases and the J segment 5 bases; nucleotides outside the gene matches: 7. The length of the CDR3 is 15 residues. CDR3 coding DNA: TGTGCCAGCAGTTGGGCTAGCGGGACTGGAGATACGCAGTATTTT. As protein: CASSWASGTGDTQYF.

The chain is built from TRBV6-4 and TRBJ1-5; perhaps TRBD1 as D (5 bases). The length of the CDR3 is 14 residues. Germline values: CDR1 MRHNA, CDR2 SNTAGT. Trimming removed 2 bases from V and 5 bases from J, with 10 bases in between. In nucleotides, the CDR3 is TGTGCCAGCAGTGACGGGGCCCCCGATCAGCCCCAGCATTTT. Protein product: CASSDGAPDQPQHF.